The 9 T cell receptor beta chains listed next were all sequenced from one sample in a study of CD8+ T cells in alopecia areata (dated by TCRdb to 2017 to 2018). Library preparation was by the immunoSEQ multiplex PCR assay. For TCR sequencing, RNA was extracted from every sample and reverse transcribed into cDNA to serve as template. The clones in this table, taken by TCRdb from immuneACCESS, are in-frame only. Not every clone is retained; where verified, under half of the shortfall comes from an unresolved V gene, and the cause of the rest is unknown. The sample records more than 150,000 clones, roughly three fifths of which are singletons. Less than 4% of the sample is in the top ten clones. The time point label, as the study defines it: 4 weeks on oral tofacitinib. The treatment or condition label, read with the paper, signifies: oral pan-JAK inhibitor, 5-10 mg twice daily. Sequences were derived from CD4+ T cells sorted from blood, sampled at week 4, from a patient treated with tofacitinib. Every receptor here comes from a human donor with alopecia areata.

This chain links TRBV30 with TRBJ2-1; possibly TRBD1 for D (6 bases). The CDR3 spans 13 residues. V lost 3 bases to trimming and J lost 6 bases, with 12 bases between them. Germline CDR1 and CDR2: GTSNPN and SVGIG (reference sequence). CDR3 sequence (DNA): TGTGCCTGGAGCAGGGGTAACGGCAATGAGCAGTTCTTC. Translating gives CAWSRGNGNEQFF.

V is TRBV2 and J is TRBJ1-5; 9 positions match TRBD1. V lost 8 bases, J lost 0 bases, and 11 bases stayed unmatched. The CDR3 sequence is 17 residues long. In germline, CDR1 is SNHLY, CDR2 FYNNEI. CDR3 loop: CASRRQTGGNSNQPQHF. CDR3 DNA: TGTGCCAGCCGACGCCAAACAGGGGGCAATAGCAATCAGCCCCAGCATTTT.

The genes are TRBV30 and TRBJ2-7; D is unclear. V gave up 0 bases and J gave up 3 bases, with 6 bases separating them. This CDR3 has 12 amino acids. Germline V lookup: CDR1 GTSNPN, CDR2 SVGIG (reference sequence). The DNA of the CDR3 is TGTGCCTGGAGTGTACGAAACTACGAGCAGTACTTC. Its translation is CAWSVRNYEQYF.

The sample holds a few counts of this clone. The same CDR3 arises from other DNA sequences in this sample as well. The genes are TRBV5-1 and TRBJ2-2, with D possibly TRBD2 on 5 matching bases. Deletions cut 2 bases from V and 1 base from J, with 6 bases between. Germline V gene sequence: CDR1 SGHRS, CDR2 YFSETQ. This CDR3 spans 14 amino acids. Here the CDR3 reads CASSLAVNTGELFF. The CDR3 DNA is TGCGCCAGCAGCTTAGCGGTGAACACCGGGGAGCTGTTTTTT.

Details on this clone: The sample holds other DNA sequences that translate to the same CDR3. The chain links TRBV29-1 to TRBJ2-2, with D possibly TRBD1 on 6 matching bases. Trimming stripped 6 bases from V and 0 bases from J, with 8 bases between. Germline V CDR1 and CDR2: SQVTM, ANQGSEA. The CDR3 runs 13 residues. CDR3 DNA sequence: TGCAGCGTAGGGGACACGAACACCGGGGAGCTGTTTTTT. Its protein is CSVGDTNTGELFF.

V and J are TRBV15 and TRBJ1-1, with a weak D call TRBD1 (5 bases). This CDR3 region has 14 residues. V gave up 0 bases and J gave up 11 bases, with 16 bases separating them. Germline V gene data show CDR1 as LNHNV and CDR2 as YYDKDF (reference sequence). The CDR3 loop is CATSRDLQAQGAFF. CDR3 DNA sequence: TGTGCCACCAGCAGAGATTTACAGGCCCAAGGGGCTTTCTTT.

The rearrangement joins TRBV4-1 to TRBJ1-2; tentative D call: TRBD1 (5 bases). The V end lost 3 bases, the J end lost 2 bases, and 19 bases lay between the germline ends. Germline CDR1 is MGHRA and CDR2 is YSYEKL. CDR3 length equals 17 residues. CDR3 sequence: CASSQGLLASINYGYTF. CDR3 DNA: TGCGCCAGCAGCCAGGGGCTATTGGCCAGCATAAACTATGGCTACACCTTC.

The rearrangement joins TRBV6-5 to TRBJ2-7; TRBD1 agrees at 11 bases. V lost 7 bases to trimming and J lost 5 bases; unmatched junction nucleotides: 10. Germline CDR1 reads MNHEY; CDR2 reads SVGAGI. The CDR3 covers 15 residues. CDR3 in DNA: TGTGCCAGCACCTCCGGACAGGGGGCAATCCACGAGCAGTACTTC. Translated, it gives CASTSGQGAIHEQYF.

This clone showed up just a few times. The gene calls are TRBV7-9 and TRBJ1-2, with TRBD1 matching over 8 bases. With V trimmed by 6 bases and J by 6 bases, 9 bases remained unmatched. The CDR3 is made up of 14 amino acids. Germline V lookup: CDR1 SEHNR, CDR2 FQNEAQ (reference sequence). The CDR3 DNA follows: TGTGCCAGCAGGCCTGGACAGGGCGAGCATGGCTACACCTTC. Amino acids: CASRPGQGEHGYTF.